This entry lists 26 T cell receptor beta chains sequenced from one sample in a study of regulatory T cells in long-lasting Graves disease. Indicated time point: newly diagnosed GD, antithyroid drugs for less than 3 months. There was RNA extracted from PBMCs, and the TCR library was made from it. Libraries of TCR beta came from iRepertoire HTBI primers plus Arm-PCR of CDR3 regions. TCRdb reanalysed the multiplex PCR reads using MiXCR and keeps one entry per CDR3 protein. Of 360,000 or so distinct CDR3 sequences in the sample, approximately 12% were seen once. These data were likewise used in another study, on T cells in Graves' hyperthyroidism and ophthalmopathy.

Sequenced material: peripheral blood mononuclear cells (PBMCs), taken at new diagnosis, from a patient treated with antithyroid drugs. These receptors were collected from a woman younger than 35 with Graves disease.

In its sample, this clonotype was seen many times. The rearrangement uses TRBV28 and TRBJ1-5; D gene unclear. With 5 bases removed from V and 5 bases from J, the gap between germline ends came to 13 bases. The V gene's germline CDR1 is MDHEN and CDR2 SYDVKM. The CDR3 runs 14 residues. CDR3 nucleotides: TGTGCCAGCAGTGCCTGGACTGACGATCAGCCCCAGCATTTT. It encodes CASSAWTDDQPQHF.

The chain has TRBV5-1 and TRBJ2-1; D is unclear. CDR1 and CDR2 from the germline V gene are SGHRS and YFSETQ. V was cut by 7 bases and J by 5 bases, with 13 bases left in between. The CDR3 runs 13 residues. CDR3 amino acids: CASGLLGDNEQFF. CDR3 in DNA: TGCGCCAGCGGGCTACTGGGCGACAATGAGCAGTTCTTC.

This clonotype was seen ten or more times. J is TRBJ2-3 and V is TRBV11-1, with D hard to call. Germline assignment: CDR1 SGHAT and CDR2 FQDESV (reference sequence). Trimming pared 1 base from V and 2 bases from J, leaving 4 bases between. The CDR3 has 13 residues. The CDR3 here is CASSLDSTDTQYF. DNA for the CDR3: TGTGCCAGCAGCTTAGACTCCACAGATACGCAGTATTTT.

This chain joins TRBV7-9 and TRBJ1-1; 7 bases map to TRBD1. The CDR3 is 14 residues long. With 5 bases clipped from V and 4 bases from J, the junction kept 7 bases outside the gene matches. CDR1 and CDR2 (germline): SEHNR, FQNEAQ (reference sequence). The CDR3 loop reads CASSLPTGPTEAFF. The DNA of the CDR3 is TGTGCCAGCAGCCTACCGACAGGGCCCACTGAAGCTTTCTTT.

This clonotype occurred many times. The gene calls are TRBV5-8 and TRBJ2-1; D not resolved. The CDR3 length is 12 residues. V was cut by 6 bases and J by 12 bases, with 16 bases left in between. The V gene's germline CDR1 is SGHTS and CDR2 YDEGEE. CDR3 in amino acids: CASTLDERAQFF. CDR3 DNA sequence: TGTGCCAGCACCCTGGATGAACGGGCGCAGTTCTTC.

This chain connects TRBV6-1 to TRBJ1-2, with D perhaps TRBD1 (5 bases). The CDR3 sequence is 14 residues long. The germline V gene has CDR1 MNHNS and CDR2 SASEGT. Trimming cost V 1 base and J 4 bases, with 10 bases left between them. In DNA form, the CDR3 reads TGTGCCAGCAGTGAAGAAGGACACGGCTATGGCTACACCTTC. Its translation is CASSEEGHGYGYTF.

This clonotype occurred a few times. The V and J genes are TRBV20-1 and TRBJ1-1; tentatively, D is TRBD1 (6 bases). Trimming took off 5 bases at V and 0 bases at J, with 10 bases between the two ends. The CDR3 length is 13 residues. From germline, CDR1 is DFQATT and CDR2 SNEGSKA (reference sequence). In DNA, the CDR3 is TGCAGTGCTCAAGGGGGTATGAACACTGAAGCTTTCTTT. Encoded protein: CSAQGGMNTEAFF.

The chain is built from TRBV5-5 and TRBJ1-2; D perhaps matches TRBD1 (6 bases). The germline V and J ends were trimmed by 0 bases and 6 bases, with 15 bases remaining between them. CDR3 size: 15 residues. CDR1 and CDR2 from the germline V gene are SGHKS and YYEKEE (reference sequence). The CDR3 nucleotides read TGTGCCAGCAGCTTGGAGGGGGGTTCTATCAATGGCTACACCTTC. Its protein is CASSLEGGSINGYTF. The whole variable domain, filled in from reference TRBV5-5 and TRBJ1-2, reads DAGVTQSPTHLIKTRGQQVTLRCSPISGHKSVSWYQQVLGQGPQFIFQYYEKEERGRGNFPDRFSARQFPNYSSELNVNALLLGDSALYLCASSLEGGSINGYTFGSGTRLTVV.

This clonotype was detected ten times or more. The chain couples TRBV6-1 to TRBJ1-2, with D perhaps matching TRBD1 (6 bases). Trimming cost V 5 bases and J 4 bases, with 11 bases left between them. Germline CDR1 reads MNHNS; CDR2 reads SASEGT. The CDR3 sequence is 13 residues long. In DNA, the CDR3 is TGTGCCAGCAGTACAGGGCGGATCTATGGCTACACCTTC. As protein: CASSTGRIYGYTF.

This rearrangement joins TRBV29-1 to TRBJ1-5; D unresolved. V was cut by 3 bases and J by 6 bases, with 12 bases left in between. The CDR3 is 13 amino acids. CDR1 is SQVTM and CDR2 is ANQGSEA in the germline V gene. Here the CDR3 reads CSVEEEVGQPQHF. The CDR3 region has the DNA TGCAGCGTTGAGGAGGAGGTCGGTCAGCCCCAGCATTTT. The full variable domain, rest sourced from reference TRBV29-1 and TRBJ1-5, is SAVISQKPSRDICQRGTSLTIQCQVDSQVTMMFWYRQQPGQSLTLIATANQGSEATYESGFVIDKFPISRPNLTFSTLTVSNMSPEDSSIYLCSVEEEVGQPQHFGDGTRLSIL.

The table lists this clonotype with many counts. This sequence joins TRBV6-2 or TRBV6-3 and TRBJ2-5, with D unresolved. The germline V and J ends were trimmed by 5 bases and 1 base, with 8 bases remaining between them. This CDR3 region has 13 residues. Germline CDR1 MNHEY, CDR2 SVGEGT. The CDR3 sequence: CASSARTQETQYF. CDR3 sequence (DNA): TGTGCCAGCAGTGCGAGAACCCAAGAGACCCAGTACTTC.

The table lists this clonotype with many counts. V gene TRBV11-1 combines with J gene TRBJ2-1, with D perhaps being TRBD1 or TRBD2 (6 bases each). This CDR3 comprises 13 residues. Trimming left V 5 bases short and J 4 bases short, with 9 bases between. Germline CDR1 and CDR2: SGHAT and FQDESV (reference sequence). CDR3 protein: CASSGGLYNEQFF. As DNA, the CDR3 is TGTGCCAGCAGCGGGGGGCTTTACAATGAGCAGTTCTTC.

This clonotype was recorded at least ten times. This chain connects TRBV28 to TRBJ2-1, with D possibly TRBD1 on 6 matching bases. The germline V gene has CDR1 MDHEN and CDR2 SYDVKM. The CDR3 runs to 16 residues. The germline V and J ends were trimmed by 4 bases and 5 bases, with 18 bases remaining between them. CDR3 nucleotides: TGTGCCAGCAGTTCGCTCTGGGGGCAGCATCACAATGAGCAGTTCTTC. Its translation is CASSSLWGQHHNEQFF.

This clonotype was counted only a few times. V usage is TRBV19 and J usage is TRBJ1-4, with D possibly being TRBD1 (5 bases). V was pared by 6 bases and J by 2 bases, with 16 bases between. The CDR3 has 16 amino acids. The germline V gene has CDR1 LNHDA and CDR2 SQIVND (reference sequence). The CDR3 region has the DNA TGTGCCAGTAGCGACGTCCGCGGGGGGACTAATGAAAAACTGTTTTTT. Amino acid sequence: CASSDVRGGTNEKLFF.

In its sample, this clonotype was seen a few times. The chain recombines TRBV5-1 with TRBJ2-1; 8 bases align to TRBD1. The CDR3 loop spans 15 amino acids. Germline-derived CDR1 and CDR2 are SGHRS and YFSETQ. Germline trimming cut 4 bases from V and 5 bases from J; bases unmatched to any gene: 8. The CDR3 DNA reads TGCGCCAGCAGCAAAAGGACAGGGCCTGACAATGAGCAGTTCTTC. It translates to CASSKRTGPDNEQFF.

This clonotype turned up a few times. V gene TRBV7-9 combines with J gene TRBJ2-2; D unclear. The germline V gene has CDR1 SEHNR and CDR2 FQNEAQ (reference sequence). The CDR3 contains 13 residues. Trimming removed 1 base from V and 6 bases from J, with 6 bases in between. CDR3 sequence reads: CASSLGSPGELFF. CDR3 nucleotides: TGTGCCAGCAGCTTAGGATCACCCGGGGAGCTGTTTTTT.

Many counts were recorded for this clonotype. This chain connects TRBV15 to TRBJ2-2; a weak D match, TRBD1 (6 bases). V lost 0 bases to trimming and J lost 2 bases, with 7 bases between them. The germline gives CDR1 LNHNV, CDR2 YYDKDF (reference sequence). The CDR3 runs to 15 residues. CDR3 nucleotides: TGTGCCACCAGCAGAGAGGGACATAACACCGGGGAGCTGTTTTTT. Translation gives CATSREGHNTGELFF.

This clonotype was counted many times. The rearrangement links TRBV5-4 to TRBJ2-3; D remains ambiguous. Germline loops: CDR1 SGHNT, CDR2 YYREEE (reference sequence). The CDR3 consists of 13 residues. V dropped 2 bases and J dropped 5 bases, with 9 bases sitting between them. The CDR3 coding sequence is TGTGCCAGCAGCTTAGTAGCTGTAGATACGCAGTATTTT. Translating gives CASSLVAVDTQYF. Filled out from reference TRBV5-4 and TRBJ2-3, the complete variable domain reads ETGVTQSPTHLIKTRGQQVTLRCSSQSGHNTVSWYQQALGQGPQFIFQYYREEENGRGNFPPRFSGLQFPNYSSELNVNALELDDSALYLCASSLVAVDTQYFGPGTRLTVL.

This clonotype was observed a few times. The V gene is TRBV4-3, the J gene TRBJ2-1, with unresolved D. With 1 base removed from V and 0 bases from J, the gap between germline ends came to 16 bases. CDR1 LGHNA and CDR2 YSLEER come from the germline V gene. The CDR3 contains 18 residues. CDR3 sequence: CASSQVLIWLSSYNEQFF. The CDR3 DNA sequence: TGCGCCAGCAGCCAAGTTTTAATCTGGCTTAGCTCCTACAATGAGCAGTTCTTC.

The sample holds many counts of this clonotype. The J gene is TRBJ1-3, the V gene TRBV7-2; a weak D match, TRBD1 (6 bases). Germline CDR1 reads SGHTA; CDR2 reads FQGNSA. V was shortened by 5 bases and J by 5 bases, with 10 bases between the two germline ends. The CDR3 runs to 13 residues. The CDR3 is CASSPTGRNTIYF. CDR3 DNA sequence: TGTGCCAGCAGCCCGACAGGAAGAAACACCATATATTTT. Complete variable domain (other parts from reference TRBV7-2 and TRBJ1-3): GAGVSQSPSNKVTEKGKDVELRCDPISGHTALYWYRQSLGQGLEFLIYFQGNSAPDKSGLPSDRFSAERTGGSVSTLTIQRTQQEDSAVYLCASSPTGRNTIYFGEGSWLTVV.

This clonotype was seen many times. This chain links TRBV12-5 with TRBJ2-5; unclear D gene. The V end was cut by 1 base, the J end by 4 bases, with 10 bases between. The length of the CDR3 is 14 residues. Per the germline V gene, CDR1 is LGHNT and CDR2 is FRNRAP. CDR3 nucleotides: TGTGCTAGTGGTTTGGCCCCTTCTGGAGAGACCCAGTACTTC. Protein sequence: CASGLAPSGETQYF.

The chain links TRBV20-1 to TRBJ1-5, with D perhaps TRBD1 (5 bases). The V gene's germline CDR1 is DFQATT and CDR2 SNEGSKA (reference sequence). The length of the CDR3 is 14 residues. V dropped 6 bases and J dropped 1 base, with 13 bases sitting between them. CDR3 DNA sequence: TGCAGTGCGACACCGGGACTGAGCAATCAGCCCCAGCATTTT. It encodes CSATPGLSNQPQHF.

Written as DNA, the CDR3 is TGCAGTGCTAGAGGGCTAGCGTATAGCTCGAGGGAGACCCAGTACTTC. Amino acids: CSARGLAYSSRETQYF. The rearrangement links TRBV20-1 to TRBJ2-5, with a tentative D call TRBD2 (6 bases). Between the trimmed V and J ends, which lost 1 base and 5 bases, there was a span of 20 bases. Germline V gene data show CDR1 as DFQATT and CDR2 as SNEGSKA (reference sequence). This CDR3 spans 16 amino acids.

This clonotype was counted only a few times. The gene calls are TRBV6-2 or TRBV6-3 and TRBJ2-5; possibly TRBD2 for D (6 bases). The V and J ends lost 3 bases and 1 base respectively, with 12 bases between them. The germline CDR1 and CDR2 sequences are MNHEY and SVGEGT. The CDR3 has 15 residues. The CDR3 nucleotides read TGTGCCAGCAGTTATTTAACCGGGAGCCAAGAGACCCAGTACTTC. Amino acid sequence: CASSYLTGSQETQYF.

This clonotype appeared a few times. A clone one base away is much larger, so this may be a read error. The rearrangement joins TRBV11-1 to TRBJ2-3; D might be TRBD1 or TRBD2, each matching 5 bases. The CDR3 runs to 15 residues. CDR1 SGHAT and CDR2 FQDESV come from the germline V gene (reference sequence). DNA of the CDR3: TGTGCCAGCAGCTTGGACTTTTCCAGCACAGGTACGCAGTATTTT. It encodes CASSLDFSSTGTQYF.

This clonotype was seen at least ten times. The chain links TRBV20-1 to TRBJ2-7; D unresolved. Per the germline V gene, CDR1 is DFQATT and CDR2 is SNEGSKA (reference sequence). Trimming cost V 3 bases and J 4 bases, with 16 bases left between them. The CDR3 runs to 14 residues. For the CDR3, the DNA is TGCAGTGCTAGCCTCGGAGACCTTTCTTACGAGCAGTACTTC. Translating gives CSASLGDLSYEQYF.